The 4 T cell receptor beta chains below come from one sample, sequenced in a study of glioma-infiltrating T cells. Amplification of TCR alpha and beta CDR3 regions from RNA used iRepertoire nested multiplex PCR. Each CDR3 protein gets one entry after TCRdb re-called the multiplex PCR reads with MiXCR. The data contain around 390,000 distinct CDR3 sequences, roughly two fifths of them seen just once; the ten biggest clones take up around 13%. Sequenced: glioma tissue, nonneoplastic brain tissue, or PBMCs (not recorded which). Receptors were obtained from a human donor with low-grade glioma or glioblastoma, undergoing nonglioma brain surgery, or in good health (not recorded which).

Note on this clonotype: Being one base from a much bigger clone, this may be a read error. This chain connects TRBV20-1 to TRBJ2-1; no clear D. Trimming cost V 5 bases and J 6 bases, with 17 bases left between them. CDR3 length: 14 amino acids. Germline V gene lookup returns CDR1 DFQATT and CDR2 SNEGSKA (reference sequence). The CDR3 reads CSASPIGNRNEQFF. The CDR3 DNA reads as TGCAGTGCTTCTCCTATCGGAAACCGCAATGAGCAGTTCTTC.

This clonotype was seen many times. The rearrangement uses TRBV20-1 and TRBJ2-1, with TRBD2 identical over 12 bases. Germline CDR1 and CDR2: DFQATT and SNEGSKA (reference sequence). Losses at the gene ends were 4 bases for V and 9 bases for J; bases not matched to a gene: 10. The CDR3 length is 15 residues. CDR3 loop: CSAISTSGSLSEQFF. In DNA form, the CDR3 reads TGCAGTGCTATATCGACTAGCGGGAGTTTAAGTGAGCAGTTCTTC.

The rearrangement links TRBV28 to TRBJ2-1, with 11 bases that match TRBD2. Germline V CDR1 and CDR2: MDHEN, SYDVKM. The CDR3 is 16 amino acids. The ends lost 6 bases at V and 8 bases at J; junction bases unmatched: 12. In DNA, the CDR3 is TGTGCCAGCAGCACTCCACTAGCGGGAGAAGGATATGAGCAGTTCTTC. Translation gives CASSTPLAGEGYEQFF.

The chain is built from TRBV9 and TRBJ1-2, with 9 bases matching TRBD1. The trim removed 4 bases at V and 0 bases at J, leaving 7 bases unmatched. The CDR3 runs to 16 residues. The V gene's germline CDR1 is SGDLS and CDR2 YYNGEE. The CDR3 here is CASSFGTGTTNYGYTF. The CDR3, as DNA: TGTGCCAGCAGCTTCGGGACAGGGACTACTAACTATGGCTACACCTTC. The variable domain in full, completed from reference TRBV9 and TRBJ1-2, reads DSGVTQTPKHLITATGQRVTLRCSPRSGDLSVYWYQQSLDQGLQFLIQYYNGEERAKGNILERFSAQQFPDLHSELNLSSLELGDSALYFCASSFGTGTTNYGYTFGSGTRLTVV.